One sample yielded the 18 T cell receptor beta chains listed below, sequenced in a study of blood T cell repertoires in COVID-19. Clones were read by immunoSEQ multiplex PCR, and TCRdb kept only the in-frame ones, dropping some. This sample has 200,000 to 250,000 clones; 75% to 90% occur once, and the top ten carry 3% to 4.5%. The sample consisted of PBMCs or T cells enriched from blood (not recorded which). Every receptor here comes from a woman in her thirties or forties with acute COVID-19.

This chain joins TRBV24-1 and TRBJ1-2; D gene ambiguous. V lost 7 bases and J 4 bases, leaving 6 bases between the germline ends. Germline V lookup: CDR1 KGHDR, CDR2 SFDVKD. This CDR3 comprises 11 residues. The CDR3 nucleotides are TGTGCCACCAGGGAGGTCTATGGCTACACCTTC. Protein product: CATREVYGYTF.

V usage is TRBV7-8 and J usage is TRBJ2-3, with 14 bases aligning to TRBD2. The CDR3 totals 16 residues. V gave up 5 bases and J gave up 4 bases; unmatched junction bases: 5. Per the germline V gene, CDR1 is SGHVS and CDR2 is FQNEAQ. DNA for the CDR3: TGTGCCAGCAGCCGCCGACTAGCGGGGGGGCCAGATACGCAGTATTTT. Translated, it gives CASSRRLAGGPDTQYF.

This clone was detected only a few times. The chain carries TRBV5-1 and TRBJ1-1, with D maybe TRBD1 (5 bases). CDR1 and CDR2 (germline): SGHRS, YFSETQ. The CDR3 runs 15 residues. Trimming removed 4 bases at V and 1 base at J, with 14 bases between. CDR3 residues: CASSRVRTQNTEAFF. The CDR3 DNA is TGCGCCAGCAGCCGGGTTAGGACACAGAACACTGAAGCTTTCTTT.

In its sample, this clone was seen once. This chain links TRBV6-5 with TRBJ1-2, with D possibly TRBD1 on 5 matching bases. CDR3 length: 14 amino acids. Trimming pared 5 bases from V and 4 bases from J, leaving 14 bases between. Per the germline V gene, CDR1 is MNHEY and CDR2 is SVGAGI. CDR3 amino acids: CASSRVQRGYGYTF. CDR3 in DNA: TGTGCCAGCAGTCGGGTCCAAAGGGGCTATGGCTACACCTTC.

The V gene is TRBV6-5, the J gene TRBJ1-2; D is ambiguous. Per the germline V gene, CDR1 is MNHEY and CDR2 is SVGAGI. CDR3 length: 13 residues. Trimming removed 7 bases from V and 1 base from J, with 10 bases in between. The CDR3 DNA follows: TGTGCCAGCACTACGGGGAGTAACTATGGCTACACCTTC. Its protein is CASTTGSNYGYTF.

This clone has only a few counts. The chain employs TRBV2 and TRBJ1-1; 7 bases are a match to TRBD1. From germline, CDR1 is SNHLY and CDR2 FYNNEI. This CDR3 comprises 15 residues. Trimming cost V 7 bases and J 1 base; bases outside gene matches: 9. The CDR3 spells CASKGGWERNTEAFF. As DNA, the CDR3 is TGTGCCAGCAAAGGGGGCTGGGAGAGGAACACTGAAGCTTTCTTT.

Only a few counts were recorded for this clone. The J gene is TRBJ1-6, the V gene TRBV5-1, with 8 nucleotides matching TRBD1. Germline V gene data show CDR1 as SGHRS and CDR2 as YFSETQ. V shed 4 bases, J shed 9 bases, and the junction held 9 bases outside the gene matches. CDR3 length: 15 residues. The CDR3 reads CASSRGTGDSSPLHF. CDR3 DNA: TGCGCCAGCAGCAGAGGGACAGGCGATAGTTCACCCCTCCACTTT. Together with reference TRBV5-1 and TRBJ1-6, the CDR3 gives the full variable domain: KAGVTQTPRYLIKTRGQQVTLSCSPISGHRSVSWYQQTPGQGLQFLFEYFSETQRNKGNFPGRFSGRQFSNSRSEMNVSTLELGDSALYLCASSRGTGDSSPLHFGNGTRLTVT.

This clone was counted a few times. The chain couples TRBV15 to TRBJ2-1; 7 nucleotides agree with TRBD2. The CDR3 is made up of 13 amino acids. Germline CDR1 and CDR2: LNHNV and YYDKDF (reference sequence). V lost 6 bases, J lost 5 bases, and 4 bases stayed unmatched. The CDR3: CATRERGHNEQFF. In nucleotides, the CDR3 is TGTGCCACCAGGGAGCGGGGACACAATGAGCAGTTCTTC. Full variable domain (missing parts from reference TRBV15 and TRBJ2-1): DAMVIQNPRYQVTQFGKPVTLSCSQTLNHNVMYWYQQKSSQAPKLLFHYYDKDFNNEADTPDNFQSRRPNTSFCFLDIRSPGLGDTAMYLCATRERGHNEQFFGPGTRLTVL.

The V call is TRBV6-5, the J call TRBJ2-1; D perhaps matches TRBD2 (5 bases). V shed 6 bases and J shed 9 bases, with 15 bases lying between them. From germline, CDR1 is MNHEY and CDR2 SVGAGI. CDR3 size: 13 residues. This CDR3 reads CASSHGVGSEQFF. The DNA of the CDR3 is TGTGCCAGCAGCCACGGGGTGGGCAGTGAGCAGTTCTTC.

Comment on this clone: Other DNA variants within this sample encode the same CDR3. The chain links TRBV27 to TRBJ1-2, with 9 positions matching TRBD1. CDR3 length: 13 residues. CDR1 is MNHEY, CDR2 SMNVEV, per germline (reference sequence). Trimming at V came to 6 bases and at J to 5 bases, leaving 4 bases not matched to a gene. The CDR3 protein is CASSPTGGYGYTF. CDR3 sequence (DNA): TGTGCCAGCAGCCCGACAGGGGGGTATGGCTACACCTTC.

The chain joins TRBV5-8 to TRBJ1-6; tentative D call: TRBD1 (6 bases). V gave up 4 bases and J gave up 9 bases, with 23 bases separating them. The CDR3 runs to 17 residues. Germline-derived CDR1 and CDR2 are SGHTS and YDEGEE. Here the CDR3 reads CASSTGLTGPPRSPLHF. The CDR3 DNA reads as TGTGCCAGCAGCACTGGTCTTACAGGGCCACCGCGTTCACCCCTCCACTTT.

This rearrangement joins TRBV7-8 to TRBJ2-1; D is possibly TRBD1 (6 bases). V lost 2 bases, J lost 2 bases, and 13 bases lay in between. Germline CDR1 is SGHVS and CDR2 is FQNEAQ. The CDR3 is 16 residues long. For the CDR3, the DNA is TGTGCCAGCAGCTTACGCACAGGGTCAACCTACAATGAGCAGTTCTTC. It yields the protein CASSLRTGSTYNEQFF.

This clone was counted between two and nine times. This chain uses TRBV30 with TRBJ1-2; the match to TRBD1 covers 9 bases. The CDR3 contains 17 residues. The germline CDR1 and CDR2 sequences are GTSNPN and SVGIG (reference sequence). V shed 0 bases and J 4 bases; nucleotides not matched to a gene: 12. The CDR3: CAWSVPGQGSGAYGYTF. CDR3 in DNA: TGTGCCTGGAGTGTTCCGGGACAGGGAAGTGGGGCCTATGGCTACACCTTC.

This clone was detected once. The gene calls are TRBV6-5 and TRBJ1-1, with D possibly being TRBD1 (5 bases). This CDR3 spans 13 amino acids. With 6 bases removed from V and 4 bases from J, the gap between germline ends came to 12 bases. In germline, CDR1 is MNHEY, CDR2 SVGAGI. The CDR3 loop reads CASSGGASTEAFF. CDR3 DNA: TGTGCCAGCAGCGGCGGGGCGAGCACTGAAGCTTTCTTT.

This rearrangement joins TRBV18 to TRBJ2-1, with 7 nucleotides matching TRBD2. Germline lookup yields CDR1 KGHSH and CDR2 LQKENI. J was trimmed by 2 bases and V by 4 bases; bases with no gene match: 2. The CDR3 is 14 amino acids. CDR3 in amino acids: CASSRSGAYNEQFF. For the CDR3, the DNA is TGTGCCAGCTCACGAAGCGGGGCCTACAATGAGCAGTTCTTC.

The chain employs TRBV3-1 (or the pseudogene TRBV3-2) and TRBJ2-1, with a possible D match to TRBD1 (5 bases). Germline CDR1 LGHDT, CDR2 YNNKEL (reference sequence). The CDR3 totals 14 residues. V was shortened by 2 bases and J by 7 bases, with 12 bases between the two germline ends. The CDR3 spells CASSQFKTVNEQFF. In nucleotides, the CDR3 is TGTGCCAGCAGCCAATTTAAGACAGTAAATGAGCAGTTCTTC.

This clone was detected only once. CDR3 sequence: CASSGSPNGYTF. DNA for the CDR3: TGTGCCAGCAGTGGGAGCCCAAATGGCTACACCTTC. The chain employs TRBV27 and TRBJ1-2, with D unclear. CDR1 is MNHEY and CDR2 is SMNVEV in the germline V gene (reference sequence). The CDR3 sequence is 12 residues long. V shed 5 bases and J shed 6 bases, with 10 bases lying between them.

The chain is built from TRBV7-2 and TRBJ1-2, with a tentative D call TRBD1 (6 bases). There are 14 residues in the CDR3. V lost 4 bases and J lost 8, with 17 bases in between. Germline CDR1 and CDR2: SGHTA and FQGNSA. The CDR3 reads CASSSSPGGRGYTF. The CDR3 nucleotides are TGTGCCAGCAGCTCGAGCCCGGGGGGCCGGGGCTACACCTTC.